This T cell receptor beta chain was documented in a study of blood T cell repertoires in COVID-19. Libraries were prepared by immunoSEQ multiplex PCR; TCRdb keeps only in-frame clonotypes and omits some of them. This table holds approximately 210,000 clones, around 84% found once. The CDR3 length is 15 residues. The ends were cut back, 3 bases at V and 4 bases at J, with 10 bases in the middle. CDR1 and CDR2 (germline): LGHDT, YNNKEL (reference sequence). Sequenced material: peripheral blood. This chain links TRBV3-1 (or the pseudogene TRBV3-2) with TRBJ2-6, with unresolved D. The receptor's source is a woman aged 80 or over with COVID-19, enrolled during active disease. CDR3 region: CASSHLGLGANVLTF. The CDR3 DNA follows: TGTGCCAGCAGCCACCTGGGCTTGGGGGCCAACGTCCTGACTTTC.